This T cell receptor beta chain was sequenced for a study of CD8 T cells in Susac syndrome (dated by TCRdb to about 2019). With respect to the entire study: Among the Susac syndrome patients who were sequenced, clinically active disease was present in 5 or 6 and clinical remission was observed in about eight. Susac syndrome patients were therapy-naive, on corticosteroids (some also receiving IVIg), or on IVIg alone at blood withdrawal. Whether CD8+ T cell activation and differentiation in Susac syndrome was antigen driven was tested using repertoire sequencing. CD8+ T cell repertoire clonality was compared between about a dozen healthy donors, some 14 Susac syndrome patients and 15 or so multiple sclerosis patients. What the authors observed across the whole study: Clonal expansion was observed in Susac syndrome CD8+ repertoires, with the highest expansion in CD8+ TEMRA cells and greater expansion in clinically active than in remitting patients. Around 15 and five Susac-specific public clones were found in the total CD8+ and CD8+ TEMRA repertoires, respectively. The study acknowledged that relatively few individuals were included in the TCR sequencing and HLA analysis.

Peripheral blood CD8+ and CD4+ T cells from healthy donors, Susac syndrome patients and multiple sclerosis patients were profiled by high-throughput TCR beta sequencing. Recently defined diagnostic criteria for definite or probable disease were met by the Susac syndrome patients. CD8+ TEMRA cells were enriched by FACS, while bulk CD8+ and CD4+ T cells were purified by magnetic negative isolation. Blood was collected in EDTA tubes and processed within 24 hours, with PBMCs isolated through density gradient centrifugation. PBMCs destined for TCR sequencing were cryopreserved in liquid nitrogen and later thawed in a 37 °C water bath. The sorted or isolated CD4+, CD8+ and CD8+ TEMRA cells reached a purity of at least 90%. From cysteine to phenylalanine, the CDR3 is 13 amino acids long. Solely the CDR3 DNA is kept, with 39 bases framed from the first base. At the junction V is shortened by 7 bases and J by 6 bases, with 16 bases in between. CDR1 and CDR2 (DFQATT, SNEGSKA) derive from the germline V gene (reference sequence).

In regard to this clonotype: Its recognized antigen is unknown. Nothing much larger sits one base from this clone, and base qualities are not available.

RNA was extracted using the RNeasy kit, and about 0.5 to 1 microgram was reverse transcribed with random hexamers. The immunoSEQ multiplex PCR assay, which covers 54 Vbeta and 13 Jbeta segments, was used to amplify TCR beta CDR3 regions. Bias from PCR amplification was corrected by using a synthetic template baseline for primer optimization and for computational correction. For the original study's pipeline: Reads were assigned to V, D and J genes according to IMGT and analyzed in immunoSEQ Analyzer, with only productive sequences retained. Clonality was computed as one minus Shannon entropy normalized by log2 of the number of productive unique sequences. For each patient and control, public and private clones were evaluated within the 100 most prevalent clones. A clone was defined as Susac-specific if it was absent from the healthy and MS cohorts, from more than 850 published viral clones and from other ImmuneACCESS disease sequences. TCRdb applied fastp at Q25 and MiXCR to the public reads, then kept only in-frame beta chains. Merged by CDR3 protein, the rows form single entries marked with the most common genes and DNA. TCRdb, not the authors, supplied the V and J calls. The sample data list fewer than 140,000 distinct CDR3 sequences, and roughly 94% of these were observed just once. The leading ten clones occupy about 0.41% of the sample.

The chain couples TRBV20-1 to TRBJ2-1, with TRBD2 as a weak D call on 5 bases. Input material: CD8+ T cells from PBMCs. The sequence was collected from a human donor with Susac syndrome. The sequenced DNA is TGCAGTGGTCCGACCCCGGACTCCAATGAGCAGTTCTTC. Translation gives CSGPTPDSNEQFF.